A selection of T cell receptor beta chains follows, all from one sample in a study of CD8+ T cells in alopecia areata. Clones were sequenced by immunoSEQ multiplex PCR, and TCRdb holds only the in-frame ones, with some missing. The sample has about 140,000 clones; less than 65% are singletons. The sample was CD8+ T cells sorted from blood. All receptors derive from a human donor in good health. Each CDR3 is given with its conserved first and last residue. Each record gives: CDR3 protein, CDR3 DNA, V gene, J gene, D gene, clone size. D genes are given only for firm matches. The size of a clone is reported for some rows only, either as once, few or many, or as a class for expanded clones.

cdr3_aa: CASSSRTSDGEQFF
cdr3_nt: TGTGCCAGCAGCTCAAGGACTAGCGATGGGGAGCAGTTCTTC
v_call: TRBV13
j_call: TRBJ2-1
d_call: TRBD2
clone_size: once

cdr3_aa: CASSLGGQDGYTF
cdr3_nt: TGTGCCAGCAGCTTAGGCGGACAGGATGGCTACACCTTC
v_call: TRBV7-9
j_call: TRBJ1-2
d_call: TRBD1
clone_size: NA

cdr3_aa: CASSFVGLAGGPDTGELFF
cdr3_nt: TGTGCCAGCAGCTTTGTAGGGCTAGCGGGAGGGCCGGACACCGGGGAGCTGTTTTTT
v_call: TRBV5-4
j_call: TRBJ2-2
d_call: TRBD2
clone_size: NA

cdr3_aa: CASSFSTDTQYF
cdr3_nt: TGTGCCAGCAGCTTTAGCACAGATACGCAGTATTTT
v_call: TRBV7-9
j_call: TRBJ2-3
d_call: NA
clone_size: NA

cdr3_aa: CSVVQSNQPQHF
cdr3_nt: TGCAGCGTTGTACAGAGCAATCAGCCCCAGCATTTT
v_call: TRBV29-1
j_call: TRBJ1-5
d_call: NA
clone_size: few

cdr3_aa: CASSLEGRLGNEQFF
cdr3_nt: TGTGCCAGCAGCTTAGAGGGGAGACTAGGGAATGAGCAGTTCTTC
v_call: TRBV11-2
j_call: TRBJ2-1
d_call: NA
clone_size: few

cdr3_aa: CASSYTETQYF
cdr3_nt: TGTGCCAGCAGTTACACAGAGACCCAGTACTTC
v_call: TRBV6-6
j_call: TRBJ2-5
d_call: NA
clone_size: NA

cdr3_aa: CASSELAGSYNEQFF
cdr3_nt: TGTGCCAGCAGTGAACTAGCGGGCTCCTACAATGAGCAGTTCTTC
v_call: TRBV6-1
j_call: TRBJ2-1
d_call: TRBD2
clone_size: NA

cdr3_aa: CASKGTSGMSYEQYF
cdr3_nt: TGTGCCAGCAAAGGGACTAGCGGGATGTCTTACGAGCAGTACTTC
v_call: TRBV2
j_call: TRBJ2-7
d_call: TRBD2
clone_size: once

cdr3_aa: CASSLARVAGVRNEQFF
cdr3_nt: TGTGCCAGCAGCTTAGCTCGTGTAGCGGGAGTTAGGAATGAGCAGTTCTTC
v_call: TRBV7-8
j_call: TRBJ2-1
d_call: TRBD2
clone_size: NA

cdr3_aa: CSVEGAGVPYNEQFF
cdr3_nt: TGCAGCGTTGAAGGTGCGGGAGTCCCCTACAATGAGCAGTTCTTC
v_call: TRBV29-1
j_call: TRBJ2-1
d_call: TRBD2
clone_size: NA

cdr3_aa: CASSLAASQLDAFF
cdr3_nt: TGTGCCAGCAGCTTAGCGGCTAGCCAACTCGACGCGTTCTTC
v_call: TRBV13
j_call: TRBJ2-1
d_call: NA
clone_size: few

cdr3_aa: CAWSETSGYEQYF
cdr3_nt: TGTGCCTGGAGTGAGACTAGCGGTTACGAGCAGTACTTC
v_call: TRBV30
j_call: TRBJ2-7
d_call: TRBD2
clone_size: NA

cdr3_aa: CASSMGLLSTDTQYF
cdr3_nt: TGCGCCAGCAGCATGGGACTACTGAGCACAGATACGCAGTATTTT
v_call: TRBV5-1
j_call: TRBJ2-3
d_call: TRBD2
clone_size: NA

cdr3_aa: CASSLGLAGVRIPGELFF
cdr3_nt: TGTGCCAGCAGCTTAGGACTAGCGGGAGTTAGAATTCCCGGGGAGCTGTTTTTT
v_call: TRBV11-2
j_call: TRBJ2-2
d_call: TRBD2
clone_size: medium-sized

cdr3_aa: CASSPREGLYEQYF
cdr3_nt: TGTGCCAGCAGCCCTAGGGAGGGTTTGTACGAGCAGTACTTC
v_call: TRBV7-9
j_call: TRBJ2-7
d_call: TRBD2
clone_size: NA

cdr3_aa: CASKGSGFPETQYF
cdr3_nt: TGTGCCAGCAAAGGGTCAGGGTTTCCAGAGACCCAGTACTTC
v_call: TRBV5-6
j_call: TRBJ2-5
d_call: NA
clone_size: NA